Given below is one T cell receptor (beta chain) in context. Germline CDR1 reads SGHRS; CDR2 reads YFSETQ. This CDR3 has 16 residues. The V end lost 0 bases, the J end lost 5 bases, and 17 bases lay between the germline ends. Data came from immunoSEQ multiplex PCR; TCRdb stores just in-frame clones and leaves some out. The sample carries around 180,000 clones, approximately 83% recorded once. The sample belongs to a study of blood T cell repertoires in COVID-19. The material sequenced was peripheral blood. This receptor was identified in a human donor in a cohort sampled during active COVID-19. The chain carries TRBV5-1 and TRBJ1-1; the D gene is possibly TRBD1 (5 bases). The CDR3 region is CASSLAGDGWGTEAFF. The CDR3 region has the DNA TGCGCCAGCAGCTTGGCGGGGGACGGATGGGGAACTGAAGCTTTCTTT. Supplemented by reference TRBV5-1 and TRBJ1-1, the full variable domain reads KAGVTQTPRYLIKTRGQQVTLSCSPISGHRSVSWYQQTPGQGLQFLFEYFSETQRNKGNFPGRFSGRQFSNSRSEMNVSTLELGDSALYLCASSLAGDGWGTEAFFGQGTRLTVV.